The 15 T cell receptor beta chains listed next were all sequenced from one sample in a study of cytomegalovirus exposure and HLA in healthy donors (dated by TCRdb to 2015 to 2018). The library came from the immunoSEQ multiplex PCR assay. The multiplex PCR relied on a mix of 60 forward primers for TCR Vbeta segments and 13 reverse primers for TCR Jbeta segments. Sourced from immuneACCESS, this table was stored by TCRdb with only in-frame sequences that have V and J called. A share of the clones is absent; for the studies checked, an unresolved V gene accounts for under half, and the remainder has no known explanation. The sample table holds around 120,000 clones. The ten largest clones take up 3.6% of the sample. The source material was PBMCs. These receptors originate from a man between 18 and 35 years old in good health and CMV-seronegative.

This chain joins TRBV28 and TRBJ2-1; 9 nucleotides agree with TRBD2. The V gene end was trimmed by 11 bases and the J gene end by 9 bases; junction bases not matched to a gene: 23. Looked up from germline, CDR1 is MDHEN and CDR2 is SYDVKM. The CDR3 totals 17 residues. The CDR3 nucleotides are TGTGCCTCAAGCCCGGGACTAGCAAGAAGGAGGGAGGTTGAGCAGTTCTTC. Residues: CASSPGLARRREVEQFF. The complete variable domain, with remaining parts taken from reference TRBV28 and TRBJ2-1, reads DVKVTQSSRYLVKRTGEKVFLECVQDMDHENMFWYRQDPGLGLRLIYFSYDVKMKEKGDIPEGYSVSREKKERFSLILESASTNQTSMYLCASSPGLARRREVEQFFGPGTRLTVL.

This chain joins TRBV6-5 and TRBJ2-1, with 8 bases that match TRBD1. Trimming removed 2 bases from V and 2 bases from J; junction bases left unmatched: 2. This CDR3 has 15 amino acids. Germline assignment: CDR1 MNHEY and CDR2 SVGAGI. The CDR3 here is CASSYRDRTYNEQFF. DNA of the CDR3: TGTGCCAGCAGTTACCGGGACAGGACCTACAATGAGCAGTTCTTC.

The V and J genes are TRBV19 and TRBJ1-1, with D possibly matching TRBD1 (5 bases). The CDR3 is made up of 13 amino acids. The V end was cut by 7 bases, the J end by 11 bases, with 20 bases between. CDR1 and CDR2 (germline): LNHDA, SQIVND (reference sequence). The CDR3 reads CASTPRAGGRAFF. The CDR3 coding sequence is TGTGCCAGTACCCCGAGGGCCGGGGGTCGGGCTTTCTTT.

The gene calls are TRBV6-6 and TRBJ2-3; 7 bases are a match to TRBD2. V shed 1 base, J shed 8 bases, and the junction held 9 bases outside the gene matches. Per germline, CDR1 MNHNY and CDR2 SVGAGI (reference sequence). The CDR3 covers 15 residues. CDR3 sequence reads: CASSYLREGPGTQYF. CDR3 nucleotide sequence: TGTGCCAGCAGTTACTTGAGGGAGGGCCCCGGTACGCAGTATTTT.

This sequence joins TRBV6-6 and TRBJ2-3, with D possibly being TRBD2 (6 bases). Trimming removed 6 bases from V and 7 bases from J, with 17 bases in between. The length of the CDR3 is 14 residues. Germline CDR1 and CDR2: MNHNY and SVGAGI (reference sequence). The CDR3, as DNA: TGTGCCAGCAGACCCACTCCGGGAGCCTATACGCAGTATTTT. This translates into CASRPTPGAYTQYF.

J is TRBJ2-5 and V is TRBV7-8; 12 bases are shared with TRBD2. V trimming: 5 bases; J trimming: 5 bases; junction bases outside the gene matches: 6. This CDR3 has 15 residues. CDR1 SGHVS and CDR2 FQNEAQ come from the germline V gene. The CDR3 nucleotides read TGTGCCAGCAGCACCCCTAGCGGGAGGGGGGAGACCCAGTACTTC. This gives the protein CASSTPSGRGETQYF. Full variable domain (missing parts from reference TRBV7-8 and TRBJ2-5): GAGVSQSPRYKVAKRGQDVALRCDPISGHVSLFWYQQALGQGPEFLTYFQNEAQLDKSGLPSDRFFAERPEGSVSTLKIQRTQQEDSAVYLCASSTPSGRGETQYFGPGTRLLVL.

The chain couples TRBV9 to TRBJ2-1, with D tentatively TRBD2 (6 bases). V was pared by 3 bases and J by 0 bases, with 7 bases between. Germline assignment: CDR1 SGDLS and CDR2 YYNGEE. There are 14 residues in the CDR3. This CDR3 is CASSAGGSYNEQFF. The CDR3 DNA is TGTGCCAGCAGCGCCGGGGGCTCCTACAATGAGCAGTTCTTC.

The J gene is TRBJ1-1, the V gene TRBV6-4; D may be TRBD1 (5 bases). CDR1 and CDR2 from the germline V gene are MRHNA and SNTAGT. V was trimmed by 4 bases and J by 4 bases, leaving 13 bases between them. The CDR3 spans 14 residues. The CDR3 is CASSAEGKGTEAFF. Here the CDR3 DNA reads TGTGCCAGCAGTGCGGAGGGGAAGGGCACTGAAGCTTTCTTT.

CDR3 DNA sequence: TGCGCCAGCAGCTTTCAAACAGGGGGCTATGGCTACACCTTC. Encoded protein: CASSFQTGGYGYTF. The chain employs TRBV5-1 and TRBJ1-2; 8 bases map to TRBD1. The CDR3 contains 14 residues. Per the germline V gene, CDR1 is SGHRS and CDR2 is YFSETQ. Trimming removed 2 bases from V and 4 bases from J; junction bases left unmatched: 4.

This sequence joins TRBV13 and TRBJ2-2; D may be TRBD1 (5 bases). The V gene lost 4 bases and the J gene lost 7 bases, with 13 bases spanning the gap. Germline lookup yields CDR1 PRHDT and CDR2 FYEKMQ (reference sequence). This CDR3 has 14 residues. The CDR3 DNA sequence: TGTGCCAGCAGCTCGACCCCAGGGTACGGGGAGCTGTTTTTT. Protein product: CASSSTPGYGELFF.

The chain couples TRBV12-5 to TRBJ2-5; 7 bases are a match to TRBD1. The CDR3 is 15 residues long. The V gene's germline CDR1 is LGHNT and CDR2 FRNRAP. Losses at the gene ends were 1 base for V and 4 bases for J; bases not matched to a gene: 6. CDR3 nucleotides: TGTGCTAGTGGTTTGGGACAGGGAGACGGAGAGACCCAGTACTTC. Translation: CASGLGQGDGETQYF.

The chain recombines TRBV19 with TRBJ1-1, with 7 bases aligning to TRBD1. The V segment lost 3 bases and the J segment 0 bases; nucleotides outside the gene matches: 7. The germline V gene has CDR1 LNHDA and CDR2 SQIVND (reference sequence). The CDR3 contains 16 residues. This chain's CDR3 is CASSIQDRLMNTEAFF. CDR3 sequence (DNA): TGTGCCAGTAGTATTCAGGACAGGTTAATGAACACTGAAGCTTTCTTT. Full variable domain (rest looked up from reference TRBV19 and TRBJ1-1): DGGITQSPKYLFRKEGQNVTLSCEQNLNHDAMYWYRQDPGQGLRLIYYSQIVNDFQKGDIAEGYSVSREKKESFPLTVTSAQKNPTAFYLCASSIQDRLMNTEAFFGQGTRLTVV.

This rearrangement joins TRBV6-5 to TRBJ2-5, with 9 bases identical to TRBD2. Germline V gene lookup returns CDR1 MNHEY and CDR2 SVGAGI. J was trimmed by 5 bases and V by 5 bases; bases with no gene match: 3. This CDR3 spans 13 amino acids. As DNA, the CDR3 is TGTGCCAGCAGTGGGACTAGCATTGAGACCCAGTACTTC. This translates into CASSGTSIETQYF.

The chain combines TRBV6-6 with TRBJ2-7, with D possibly matching TRBD2 (5 bases). The germline V and J ends were trimmed by 2 bases and 1 base, with 9 bases remaining between them. Germline-derived CDR1 and CDR2 are MNHNY and SVGAGI (reference sequence). The CDR3 runs 14 residues. The CDR3 here is CASSYPDSSYEQYF. CDR3 DNA sequence: TGTGCCAGCAGTTACCCGGACTCTTCCTACGAGCAGTACTTC.

The chain combines TRBV6-1 with TRBJ1-5, with D possibly being TRBD1 (6 bases). Trimming pared 3 bases from V and 10 bases from J, leaving 19 bases between. The CDR3 loop spans 15 amino acids. CDR1 is MNHNS, CDR2 SASEGT, per germline. The CDR3 DNA reads TGTGCCAGCAGTGAGGACAGCGCTAGGTTTTCCCCCCAGCATTTT. Amino acid sequence: CASSEDSARFSPQHF.